Listed below are T cell receptor beta chains from one sample, sequenced in a study of beta chain features in type 1 diabetes. This table comes from immunoSEQ multiplex PCR, and its TCRdb copy is limited to in-frame clones, with some not included. The repertoire includes hundreds of thousands of clones, around 15% of them detected once, and about 0.086% sits in the top ten. Sequencing was carried out using naive CD4+ T cells from blood. All receptors derive from a man aged 18 to 30 in good health. Both conserved end residues are part of each CDR3. The order of the fields is D gene, clone size, J gene, V gene, CDR3 DNA, CDR3 protein. A D gene is named only where the DNA matches it firmly. Clone size appears in some rows only: once, few, many, or a class for an expanded clone.

-	-	TRBJ1-2	TRBV5-1	TGCGCCAGCAGCTTGGGACAGCCTAACTATGGCTACACCTTC	CASSLGQPNYGYTF
-	few	TRBJ1-5	TRBV4-3	TGCGCCAGCAGCCAAGAAGAGGGGGGCAATCAGCCCCAGCATTTT	CASSQEEGGNQPQHF
TRBD1	-	TRBJ1-3	TRBV7-2	TGTGCCACTAAAGGGGGCGCGGGAAACACCATATATTTT	CATKGGAGNTIYF
TRBD2	few	TRBJ2-5	TRBV29-1	TGCAGCGTTGGAGGGACTAGCGGGGGGGCATCAGAGACCCAGTACTTC	CSVGGTSGGASETQYF
-	-	TRBJ2-5	TRBV7-3	TGTGCCAGCAGCGCACAGGGTTGGGGAGAGACCCAGTACTTC	CASSAQGWGETQYF
TRBD1	-	TRBJ1-2	TRBV15	TGTGCCACCAGCAGAGGGACAGGTTATGGCTACACCTTC	CATSRGTGYGYTF
TRBD1	few	TRBJ2-3	TRBV5-1	TGCGCCAGCAGCTCACCCAAACGATCTGGACAGGGTAGCACAGATACGCAGTATTTT	CASSSPKRSGQGSTDTQYF
-	-	TRBJ2-3	TRBV20-1	TGCAGAGTATCGGAGAGACTGAGGCAGTATTTT	CRVSERLRQYF
TRBD1	few	TRBJ2-6	TRBV7-9	TGTGCCAGCAGCTTACGGGGACAGGGGTCCGGGGCCAACGTCCTGACTTTC	CASSLRGQGSGANVLTF
-	-	TRBJ2-7	TRBV9	TGTGCCAGCAGCAACGGGGGAAGCTCCTACGAGCAGTACTTC	CASSNGGSSYEQYF
-	-	TRBJ1-1	TRBV27	TGTGCCAGCAGTCCCTACGGGGGGGGAACTGAAGCTTTCTTT	CASSPYGGGTEAFF
-	few	TRBJ2-4	TRBV2	TGTGCCAGCAGTGGAGAGAACATTCAGTACTTC	CASSGENIQYF
TRBD1	few	TRBJ1-3	TRBV7-9	TGTGCCAGCAGCACCCGGACAGGTTCGTCTGGAAACACCATATATTTT	CASSTRTGSSGNTIYF
-	few	TRBJ2-7	TRBV6-6	TGTGCCAGCAGTTACTCGCTAGGGGCCTACTACGAGCAGTACTTC	CASSYSLGAYYEQYF
TRBD2	-	TRBJ2-7	TRBV4-2	TGTGCCAGCAGCCAAGCCGGACTAGCGGGGGACTACGAGCAGTACTTC	CASSQAGLAGDYEQYF
TRBD1	few	TRBJ1-5	TRBV7-9	TGTGCCAGCAGCCGGACAGGAGGTAGCAATCAGCCCCAGCATTTT	CASSRTGGSNQPQHF
TRBD1	few	TRBJ2-2	TRBV9	TGTGCCAGCAGTCTGAATAGACAGGGACCCGGGGAGCTGTTTTTT	CASSLNRQGPGELFF
-	many	TRBJ1-2	TRBV7-9	TGTGCCAGCAGCTTAGGAAGGGCGACTAACTATGGCTACACCTTC	CASSLGRATNYGYTF
-	few	TRBJ1-1	TRBV4-2	TGTGCCAGCAGCCAGGGGGGTCCGAACACTGAAGCTTTCTTT	CASSQGGPNTEAFF
TRBD2	-	TRBJ2-3	TRBV28	TGTGCCAGCAGTCCCACTAGCGGGAGTGGCGCAGATACGCAGTATTTT	CASSPTSGSGADTQYF
TRBD1	-	TRBJ1-1	TRBV12-5	TGTGCTAGTGGTGATCCGACAGGGGGGCCGGTCACTGAAGCTTTCTTT	CASGDPTGGPVTEAFF
-	-	TRBJ2-1	TRBV10-3	TGTGCCATCAACGCCAAAACAGGGTCCTCCTACAATGAGCAGTTCTTC	CAINAKTGSSYNEQFF
TRBD2	few	TRBJ2-7	TRBV18	TGTGCCAGCTCACTTCCGGGAGGGTTCTACGAGCAGTACTTC	CASSLPGGFYEQYF
TRBD1	-	TRBJ1-2	TRBV9	TGTGCCAGCAGCGCCTCAGGGGGCGACTATGGCTACACCTTC	CASSASGGDYGYTF
-	-	TRBJ2-4	TRBV4-2	TGTGCCAGCAGCCAAGATATCAGCGCCCCGGCCAAAAACATTCAGTACTTC	CASSQDISAPAKNIQYF